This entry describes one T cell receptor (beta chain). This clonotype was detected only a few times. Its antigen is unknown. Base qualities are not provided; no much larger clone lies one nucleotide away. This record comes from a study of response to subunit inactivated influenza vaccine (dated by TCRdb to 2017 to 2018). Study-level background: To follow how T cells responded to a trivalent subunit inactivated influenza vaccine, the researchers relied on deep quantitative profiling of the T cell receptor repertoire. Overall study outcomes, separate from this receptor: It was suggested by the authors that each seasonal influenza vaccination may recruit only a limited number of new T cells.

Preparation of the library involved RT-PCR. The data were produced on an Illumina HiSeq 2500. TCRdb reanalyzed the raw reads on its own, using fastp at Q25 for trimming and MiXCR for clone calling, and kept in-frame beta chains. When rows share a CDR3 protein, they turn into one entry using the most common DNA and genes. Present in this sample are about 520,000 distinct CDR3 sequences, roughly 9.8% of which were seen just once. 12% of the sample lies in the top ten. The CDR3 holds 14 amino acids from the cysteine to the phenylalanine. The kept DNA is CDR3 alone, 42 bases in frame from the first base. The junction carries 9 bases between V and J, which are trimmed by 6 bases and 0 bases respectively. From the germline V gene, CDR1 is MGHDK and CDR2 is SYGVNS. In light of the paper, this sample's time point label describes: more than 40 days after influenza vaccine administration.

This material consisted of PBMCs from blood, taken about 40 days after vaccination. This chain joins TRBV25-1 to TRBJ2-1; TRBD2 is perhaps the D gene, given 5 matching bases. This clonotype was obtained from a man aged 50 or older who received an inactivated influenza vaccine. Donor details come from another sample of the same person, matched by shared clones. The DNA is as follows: TGTGCCAGCAGAGGACTGAGCTCCTACAATGAGCAGTTCTTC. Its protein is CASRGLSSYNEQFF.